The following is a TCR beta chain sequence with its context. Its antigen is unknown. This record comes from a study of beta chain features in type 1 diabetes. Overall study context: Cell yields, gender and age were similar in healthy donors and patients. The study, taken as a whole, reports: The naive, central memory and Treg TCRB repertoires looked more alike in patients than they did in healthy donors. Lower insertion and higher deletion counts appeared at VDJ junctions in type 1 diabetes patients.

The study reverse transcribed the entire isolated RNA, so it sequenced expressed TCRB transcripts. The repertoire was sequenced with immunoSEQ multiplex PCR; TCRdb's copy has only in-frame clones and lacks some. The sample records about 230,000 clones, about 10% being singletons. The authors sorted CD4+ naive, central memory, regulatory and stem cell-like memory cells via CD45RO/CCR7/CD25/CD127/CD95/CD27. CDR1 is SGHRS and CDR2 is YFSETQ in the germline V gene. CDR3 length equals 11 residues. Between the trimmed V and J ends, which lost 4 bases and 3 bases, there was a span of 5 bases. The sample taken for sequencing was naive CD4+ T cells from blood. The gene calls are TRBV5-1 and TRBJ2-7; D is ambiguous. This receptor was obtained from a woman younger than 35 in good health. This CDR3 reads CASSTSYEQYF. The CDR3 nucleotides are TGCGCCAGCAGCACCAGCTACGAGCAGTACTTC. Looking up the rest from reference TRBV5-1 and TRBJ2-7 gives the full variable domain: KAGVTQTPRYLIKTRGQQVTLSCSPISGHRSVSWYQQTPGQGLQFLFEYFSETQRNKGNFPGRFSGRQFSNSRSEMNVSTLELGDSALYLCASSTSYEQYFGPGTRLTVT.